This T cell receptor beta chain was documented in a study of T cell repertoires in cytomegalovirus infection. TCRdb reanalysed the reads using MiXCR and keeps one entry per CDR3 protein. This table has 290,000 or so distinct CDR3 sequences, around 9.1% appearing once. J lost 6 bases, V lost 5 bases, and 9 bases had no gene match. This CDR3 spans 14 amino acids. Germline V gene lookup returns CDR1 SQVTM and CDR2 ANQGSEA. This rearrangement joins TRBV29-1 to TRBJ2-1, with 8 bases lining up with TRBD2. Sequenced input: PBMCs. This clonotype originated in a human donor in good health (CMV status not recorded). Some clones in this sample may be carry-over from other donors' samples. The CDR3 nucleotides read TGCAGCGTTTCAAGCGGGGGCTTTTTCAATGAGCAGTTCTTC. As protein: CSVSSGGFFNEQFF.